These 27 T cell receptor beta chains were all obtained from the same sample, sequenced in a study of blood T cells in healthy people across ages. A sample-barcoded 5' primer and a J-beta primer mix were used in a second PCR of roughly 7 to 12 cycles. TCRdb called the 5' RACE reads again in MiXCR, with one record for every CDR3 protein. The sample has 600,000 to 650,000 distinct CDR3 sequences, roughly 53% seen once. The sequenced sample was blood. These TCRs come from a man aged 60 to 69 in good health.

The V gene is TRBV28, the J gene TRBJ2-3, with D perhaps matching TRBD1 or TRBD2 (6 bases each). Looked up from germline, CDR1 is MDHEN and CDR2 is SYDVKM. Trimming pared 6 bases from V and 1 base from J, leaving 11 bases between. The CDR3 length is 14 residues. The CDR3 is CASSTRGRTDTQYF. Written as DNA, the CDR3 is TGTGCCAGCAGCACTCGGGGGCGCACAGATACGCAGTATTTT.

The rearrangement links TRBV5-1 to TRBJ2-3; D is unresolved. V was pared by 0 bases and J by 5 bases, with 7 bases between. This CDR3 is built from 13 residues. Germline V gene data show CDR1 as SGHRS and CDR2 as YFSETQ. CDR3 DNA: TGCGCCAGCAGCTTGGAAATGAGAGATACGCAGTATTTT. Its translation is CASSLEMRDTQYF.

This clonotype was seen a handful of times. The chain links TRBV5-1 to TRBJ2-3, with D possibly matching TRBD1 (6 bases). V lost 0 bases and J lost 1, with 9 bases in between. Germline V gene lookup returns CDR1 SGHRS and CDR2 YFSETQ. This CDR3 region has 15 residues. CDR3 nucleotide sequence: TGCGCCAGCAGCTTGGGTTGGACAGGCACAGATACGCAGTATTTT. It translates to CASSLGWTGTDTQYF.

The CDR3 sequence: CASSPPGRPTDTQYF. CDR3 DNA sequence: TGTGCCAGCTCACCACCGGGACGGCCCACAGATACGCAGTATTTT. V usage is TRBV18 and J usage is TRBJ2-3, with D tentatively TRBD1 or TRBD2 (5 bases each). Germline V gene sequence: CDR1 KGHSH, CDR2 LQKENI. There are 15 residues in the CDR3. V shed 0 bases and J shed 2 bases, with 9 bases lying between them.

The chain combines TRBV6-6 with TRBJ2-5; 10 bases map to TRBD1. The J segment lost 4 bases and the V segment lost 6 bases, leaving 5 bases of the junction unmatched. The CDR3 totals 14 residues. Germline V CDR1 and CDR2: MNHNY, SVGAGI (reference sequence). CDR3: CASRDGQGVETQYF. Written as DNA, the CDR3 is TGTGCCAGCAGGGATGGACAGGGGGTAGAGACCCAGTACTTC.

The J gene is TRBJ2-3, the V gene TRBV4-1, with D unresolved. The CDR3 is made up of 17 amino acids. CDR1 and CDR2 (germline): MGHRA, YSYEKL. Trimming cost V 1 base and J 3 bases, with 17 bases left between them. CDR3 bases: TGCGCCAGCAGCCAAGGATATTACAGTGAGAGGACAGATACGCAGTATTTT. This sequence encodes CASSQGYYSERTDTQYF.

This chain joins TRBV11-2 and TRBJ1-2; D might be TRBD1 (5 bases). V gave up 5 bases and J gave up 4 bases, with 14 bases separating them. Germline assignment: CDR1 SGHAT and CDR2 FQNNGV. CDR3 length: 14 amino acids. CDR3 DNA sequence: TGTGCCAGCAGCCCCCGACAGCCAGTCTATGGCTACACCTTC. As protein: CASSPRQPVYGYTF.

The V gene is TRBV5-1, the J gene TRBJ2-1; 8 bases align to TRBD1. The CDR3 is 15 amino acids. V was clipped by 2 bases and J by 4 bases; unmatched bases: 5. The germline V gene encodes CDR1 SGHRS and CDR2 YFSETQ. CDR3 protein: CASSFSGTGYNEQFF. The CDR3 DNA reads as TGCGCCAGCAGCTTCTCCGGGACAGGTTACAATGAGCAGTTCTTC.

This clonotype was recorded a few times. This chain connects TRBV20-1 to TRBJ1-2; 9 bases fit TRBD1. V trimming: 6 bases; J trimming: 4 bases; junction bases outside the gene matches: 3. Germline CDR1 is DFQATT and CDR2 is SNEGSKA (reference sequence). CDR3 length equals 12 residues. DNA of the CDR3: TGCAGTGCCCGGACAGGGGCCTATGGCTACACCTTC. Translating gives CSARTGAYGYTF.

This CDR3 reads CASSLVIGNQETQYF. CDR3 nucleotide sequence: TGTGCCAGCAGCTTAGTCATAGGGAACCAAGAGACCCAGTACTTC. The genes are TRBV7-2 and TRBJ2-5; D gene unclear. V was pared by 1 base and J by 0 bases, with 9 bases between. Germline V gene lookup returns CDR1 SGHTA and CDR2 FQGNSA. The CDR3 runs to 15 residues.

This sequence joins TRBV14 and TRBJ2-5; 9 bases agree with TRBD1. The V and J ends lost 4 bases and 11 bases, in that order; junction bases with no gene match: 20. The CDR3 totals 17 residues. CDR1 SGHDN and CDR2 FVKESK come from the germline V gene. In DNA form, the CDR3 reads TGTGCCAGCAGCCGTATACCGGGACAGGGAATCTACAATGAGCAGTACTTC. Translation: CASSRIPGQGIYNEQYF. The whole variable domain, filled in from reference TRBV14 and TRBJ2-5, reads EAGVTQFPSHSVIEKGQTVTLRCDPISGHDNLYWYRRVMGKEIKFLLHFVKESKQDESGMPNNRFLAERTGGTYSTLKVQPAELEDSGVYFCASSRIPGQGIYNEQYFGPGTRLLVL.

This sequence joins TRBV6-1 and TRBJ2-5; 10 nucleotides match TRBD1. The CDR3 covers 16 residues. V trimming: 6 bases; J trimming: 2 bases; junction bases outside the gene matches: 9. Germline CDR1 reads MNHNS; CDR2 reads SASEGT. In nucleotides, the CDR3 is TGTGCCAGCAGAGGGGACAGGGGAACGGCGCAAGAGACCCAGTACTTC. Amino acids: CASRGDRGTAQETQYF.

This clonotype was counted once. This sequence joins TRBV4-1 and TRBJ1-1, with a tentative D call TRBD1 (5 bases). CDR1 MGHRA and CDR2 YSYEKL come from the germline V gene. Trimming pared 2 bases from V and 6 bases from J, leaving 13 bases between. The CDR3 has 14 amino acids. This CDR3 is CASSQRGEIPEAFF. CDR3 nucleotide sequence: TGCGCCAGCAGCCAAAGGGGCGAGATACCTGAAGCTTTCTTT.

The genes are TRBV6-6 and TRBJ2-1; 13 nucleotides agree with TRBD2. CDR1 MNHNY and CDR2 SVGAGI come from the germline V gene (reference sequence). V lost 4 bases and J lost 9; bases outside the gene matches: 6. The CDR3 covers 15 residues. The chain's CDR3 is CASSFPGTSGAEQFF. CDR3 bases: TGTGCCAGCAGTTTCCCCGGGACTAGCGGGGCTGAGCAGTTCTTC.

The table lists this clonotype with a few counts. The CDR3 DNA follows: TGTGCCAGCAGTCAAGTAGCGGGGGGACACGAGCAGTACTTC. Its protein product is CASSQVAGGHEQYF. The rearrangement uses TRBV28 and TRBJ2-7, with 10 bases matching TRBD2. CDR1 and CDR2 (germline): MDHEN, SYDVKM. CDR3 size: 14 residues. V trimming: 5 bases; J trimming: 5 bases; junction bases outside the gene matches: 6.

The chain is built from TRBV4-2 and TRBJ2-5, with D possibly TRBD2 on 6 matching bases. The CDR3 totals 14 residues. Germline CDR1 LGHNA, CDR2 YNFKEQ. V lost 0 bases and J lost 5, with 10 bases in between. The CDR3 here is CASSQEVAAETQYF. The DNA for the CDR3 is TGTGCCAGCAGCCAAGAGGTAGCGGCGGAGACCCAGTACTTC.

The V gene is TRBV5-1, the J gene TRBJ2-7; 12 nucleotides line up with TRBD2. The V segment lost 4 bases and the J segment 1 base; nucleotides outside the gene matches: 9. The CDR3 is 17 amino acids. CDR1 is SGHRS and CDR2 is YFSETQ in the germline V gene. The CDR3 region is CASSRTSGDTLSYEQYF. DNA of the CDR3: TGCGCCAGCAGCCGGACTAGCGGGGACACTCTATCCTACGAGCAGTACTTC.

This sequence joins TRBV2 and TRBJ1-2, with no clear D. Germline V gives CDR1 SNHLY, CDR2 FYNNEI. The V end was cut by 1 base, the J end by 6 bases, with 9 bases between. CDR3 length: 13 amino acids. CDR3 bases: TGTGCCAGCAGTGAAGGTGGTTGGGATGGCTACACCTTC. The encoded protein is CASSEGGWDGYTF.

This chain connects TRBV20-1 to TRBJ1-1; TRBD1 matches 7 bases. CDR3 length: 15 amino acids. J gave up 4 bases and V 6 bases, and 14 bases lay outside the gene matches. Germline V lookup: CDR1 DFQATT, CDR2 SNEGSKA (reference sequence). The DNA of the CDR3 is TGCAGTGCCACCTCGGGACAGCCCCATGGCACTGAAGCTTTCTTT. Amino acid sequence: CSATSGQPHGTEAFF.

This chain links TRBV2 with TRBJ1-1; a weak D match, TRBD1 (6 bases). Trimming removed 5 bases from V and 8 bases from J, with 15 bases in between. Per germline, CDR1 SNHLY and CDR2 FYNNEI. The CDR3 consists of 13 residues. The CDR3 region has the DNA TGTGCCAGCAGTACCCAAGGCGGACAGGAAGCTTTCTTT. Amino acid sequence: CASSTQGGQEAFF. Full variable domain (rest looked up from reference TRBV2 and TRBJ1-1): EPEVTQTPSHQVTQMGQEVILRCVPISNHLYFYWYRQILGQKVEFLVSFYNNEISEKSEIFDDQFSVERPDGSNFTLKIRSTKLEDSAMYFCASSTQGGQEAFFGQGTRLTVV.

The V call is TRBV11-2, the J call TRBJ2-3; D is unresolved. Trimming cost V 4 bases and J 4 bases, with 12 bases left between them. This CDR3 comprises 14 residues. CDR1 and CDR2 (germline): SGHAT, FQNNGV. The CDR3 sequence: CASSSPTLADTQYF. In nucleotides, the CDR3 is TGTGCCAGCAGCTCCCCGACTCTGGCAGATACGCAGTATTTT.

A few counts support this clonotype. The genes are TRBV9 and TRBJ2-5; the D gene is possibly TRBD1 (5 bases). Germline CDR1 reads SGDLS; CDR2 reads YYNGEE. The CDR3 has 13 amino acids. V gave up 0 bases and J gave up 5 bases, with 8 bases separating them. The CDR3 bases are TGTGCCAGCAGCGTAGTACCAGGGGAGACCCAGTACTTC. It translates to CASSVVPGETQYF.

This clonotype has more than one count but fewer than ten. The J gene is TRBJ2-1, the V gene TRBV9; TRBD2 agrees at 9 bases. CDR3 length equals 16 residues. Germline CDR1 reads SGDLS; CDR2 reads YYNGEE. J lost 10 bases, V lost 0 bases, and 11 bases had no gene match. The CDR3 is CASSVGGTSLPLEQFF. The CDR3 DNA follows: TGTGCCAGCAGCGTAGGCGGGACTAGCCTTCCGCTGGAGCAGTTCTTC.

The V gene is TRBV29-1, the J gene TRBJ2-5, with no clear D. The closer fit of TRBJ2-7 to the DNA end suggests the J call may be wrong. CDR3 length: 10 amino acids. Germline assignment: CDR1 SQVTM and CDR2 ANQGSEA. Here the CDR3 DNA reads TGCAGCGTTGACAACTACGAGCAGTACTTC. Amino acid sequence: CSVDNYEQYF.

This clonotype was recorded once. The rearrangement uses TRBV24-1 and TRBJ2-3, with TRBD2 matching 8 bases. Looked up from germline, CDR1 is KGHDR and CDR2 is SFDVKD. The CDR3 covers 16 residues. The V segment lost 0 bases and the J segment 4 bases; nucleotides outside the gene matches: 5. CDR3 sequence: CATSDLYLGGADTQYF. CDR3 DNA sequence: TGTGCCACCAGTGATTTGTATCTCGGGGGGGCAGATACGCAGTATTTT.

The chain uses TRBV20-1 and TRBJ1-1, with 8 bases that match TRBD1. Germline V gene lookup returns CDR1 DFQATT and CDR2 SNEGSKA (reference sequence). V lost 2 bases, J lost 4 bases, and 6 bases stayed unmatched. This CDR3 has 14 residues. CDR3 region: CSARRLTGGTEAFF. The DNA for the CDR3 is TGCAGTGCTAGAAGGTTAACAGGGGGCACTGAAGCTTTCTTT.

Regarding this clonotype: A junction boundary mismatches the germline segment, possibly from a read error. The chain combines TRBV6-6 with TRBJ2-7; TRBD2 might be the D (6 bases). Germline-derived CDR1 and CDR2 are MNHNY and SVGAGI (reference sequence). The CDR3 is 16 amino acids. The DNA of the CDR3 is TGCGCCAGCGGTTACTCGAGCGGGTCAAGCTCCTACGAGCAGTACTTC. It specifies CASGYSSGSSSYEQYF.